This TCR beta chain appears in the sequencing data of a study of neurological immune-mediated disorders (dated by TCRdb to between 2018 and 2021). Turning to the overall study: Peripheral blood TCR-beta repertoires from patients with HTLV-I-associated myelopathy (HAM/TSP), patients with multiple sclerosis, and healthy controls were compared in the study using UMI-based sequencing. Longitudinal samples, technical triplicates and paired sorted CD4+ and CD8+ T-cell subsets, alongside PBMC samples, were included among the roughly 100 TCR-beta libraries. The cohort was made up of 65 to 75 subjects, consisting of some 14 HAM/TSP patients, 35 or so multiple sclerosis patients and about 20 healthy controls.

Many counts were recorded for this clonotype. Its binding antigen is unknown. No base quality values were provided; no much bigger clone lies one nucleotide off. The investigation overall reported the following: The highest TCR clonal expansion was observed in HAM/TSP patients, whereas the lowest was observed in MS patients, even when compared with healthy controls. Expanded clones from different subjects shared no identical CDR3 amino acid sequences, which suggests that TCR-beta repertoires were private in all groups.

The germline V gene supplies CDR1 SGHVS and CDR2 FQNEAQ. V loses 1 base, J loses 0 bases, and the germline ends lie 8 bases apart. Measured from the cysteine to the phenylalanine, the CDR3 is 15 residues long. The DNA shown is the 45-base CDR3, in frame from base 1. Healthy controls were blood bank volunteers in Maryland, USA. Unsorted PBMC libraries were generated from 2 million PBMCs stored in RNAlater at -80 °C until RNA extraction. Peripheral blood underwent Ficoll-Hypaque density gradient centrifugation to isolate PBMCs, which were then cryopreserved in liquid nitrogen. cDNA was synthesized by template-switch 5'RACE using a primer with a 10-nucleotide random unique molecular identifier that tagged each TCR transcript. Every sequencing run covered 15-18 subjects and yielded more than 160 million TCR-beta sequences. The RNeasy kit was used for extraction of total RNA. Using the KAPA Real-time Library Amplification kit, TCR-beta VDJ regions were amplified with primers for the TCR constant region and the 5'RACE anchor. A first PCR added sample indexes and Illumina adaptors, and a second PCR then raised library yield. After purification with Ampure beads, the TCR product of roughly 650 bp was size-selected on a 2% E-gel SizeSelection system. Before pooling, library quality was checked on a Bioanalyzer, concentration was measured with Qubit, and libraries were quantified with the Kapa Library Quantification kit. Paired-end 2 x 150 bp sequencing of the libraries was performed on an Illumina HiSeq 2500. To increase sequence diversity, roughly 24-32% phiX was spiked into each library pool. The original pipeline was this. Quality-filtered reads were processed with the UMI-based MiGEC pipeline, which removed over 85% of raw TCR sequences during error correction. IMGT germline references were used for alignment of VDJ genes, and clonotypes were defined by a unique CDR3 amino acid sequence together with V-J genes. Clonal expansion, Shannon diversity and CDR3 relatedness (CalcPairwiseDistances, ClusterSamples) were evaluated with VDJtools, and phylogenetic trees were built with CLCbio workbench. Clones with at least 8 unique UMIs were defined as expanded, with this threshold being based on coefficient-of-variation modelling across technical triplicates. Using fastp trimming at Q25 and MiXCR clonotype assembly, TCRdb reanalyzed the public sequencing data and kept in-frame beta chains. Duplicate CDR3 protein sequences are folded into a single record with the most common DNA and genes. What appears here as the V and J calls and clone size reflects TCRdb's work, not the paper's. This sample holds around 40,000 distinct CDR3 sequences; 10% to 15% were observed only once. Clones ranked in the top ten supply roughly 1.3% of the sample.

The sequence came from a female donor in good health. The chain was built from TRBV7-8 and TRBJ2-3; a tentative D match to TRBD1 spans 6 bases. Sequencing was carried out using PBMCs. At the DNA level, the sequence is TGTGCCAGCAGCTTAGGGACAGCTAGCACAGATACGCAGTATTTT. This codes for CASSLGTASTDTQYF.